This is a list of T cell receptor beta chains from one sample in a study of type 1 and type 2 diabetes patients. In TCRdb, the multiplex PCR reads were re-called with MiXCR into one record per CDR3 protein. Of 250,000 or so distinct CDR3 sequences in the sample, 47% were seen once. The sequenced sample consisted of peripheral blood mononuclear cells (PBMCs). Receptors originate from a man between 18 and 29 years old with type 2 diabetes. Each CDR3 is given with its conserved first and last residue. The order of the fields is CDR3 DNA, CDR3 protein, CDR3 length, D gene, V gene, clone size, J gene. The D gene is left open where the match is weak. Not all rows give a size; the values are once, few, many and, for expanded clones, a class.

TGTGCCAGCAGTCTAAGGACAGAGCAAGAGACCCAGTACTTC	CASSLRTEQETQYF	14	.	TRBV27	.	TRBJ2-5
TGTGCCGTCACAACCGGGACAGGGTCTGGCTACACCTTC	CAVTTGTGSGYTF	13	TRBD1	TRBV10-3	.	TRBJ1-2
TGCAGTGCTAGGAACCAACTAGCGGGGTTGAACGAGCAGTACTTC	CSARNQLAGLNEQYF	15	TRBD2	TRBV20-1	.	TRBJ2-7
TGTGCCAGTAGTATATCGGGGTTCTCCTACGAGCAGTACTTC	CASSISGFSYEQYF	14	.	TRBV19	.	TRBJ2-7
TGTGCCAGCAGTGGACAGCCCTACGAGCAGTACTTC	CASSGQPYEQYF	12	.	TRBV28	.	TRBJ2-7
TGTGCCAGCAGCTTAGGGACAGGCATAAGGTACACCTTC	CASSLGTGIRYTF	13	TRBD1	TRBV7-6	.	TRBJ1-2
TGTGCCATCAGTGATGAGGTCACAGATACGCAGTATTTT	CAISDEVTDTQYF	13	.	TRBV10-3	many	TRBJ2-3
TGTGCCAGCAGCCAACAACAGGACGTAAACTCCTACGAGCAGTACTTC	CASSQQQDVNSYEQYF	16	.	TRBV7-2	.	TRBJ2-7
TGTGCCAGTTCTAGCGGGGGGATTCGTGGGGAGCTGTTTTTT	CASSSGGIRGELFF	14	TRBD2	TRBV6-2/TRBV6-3	.	TRBJ2-2
TGTGCCAGCAGCACCCGACAGGGGCCAGTCTACGAGCAGTACTTC	CASSTRQGPVYEQYF	15	TRBD1	TRBV3-1	.	TRBJ2-7
TGTGCCAGCAGTGAAAAGGGATTCTACGATGAGCAGTTCTTC	CASSEKGFYDEQFF	14	.	TRBV2	.	TRBJ2-1
TGTGCCAGCAGCTACCACGACTTCGGGGCTTTGAACACTGAAGCTTTCTTT	CASSYHDFGALNTEAFF	17	.	TRBV13	many	TRBJ1-1
TGCAGCGTCCGACGGACACAAGAGACCCAGTACTTC	CSVRRTQETQYF	12	.	TRBV29-1	.	TRBJ2-5
TGTGCCAGTAGTATGGAAGATGGGATTGAAGCTTTCTTT	CASSMEDGIEAFF	13	.	TRBV19	few	TRBJ1-1
TGTGCCTGGAGTAAGCGGTCCTACAATGAGCAGTTCTTC	CAWSKRSYNEQFF	13	.	TRBV30	few	TRBJ2-1
TGTGCCAGCAGTTTAGCGGAAACCACCATATATTTT	CASSLAETTIYF	12	.	TRBV12-3/TRBV12-4	.	TRBJ1-3
TGTGCCAGCAGCGTAGTTGGCTCCTCTCCCTACGATACGCAGTATTTT	CASSVVGSSPYDTQYF	16	.	TRBV9	.	TRBJ2-3
TGTGCCAGCAGTGAGGGGCAGGGATCTGAGCAGTTCTTC	CASSEGQGSEQFF	13	.	TRBV2	.	TRBJ2-1
TGTGCCTGGAGTCCATTGGGCAGCGTTCATCGCTCCTACAATGAGCAGTTCTTC	CAWSPLGSVHRSYNEQFF	18	.	TRBV30	few	TRBJ2-1
TGTGCCAGCCTTCAGGCCGGAGAGACCCAGTACTTC	CASLQAGETQYF	12	.	TRBV9	.	TRBJ2-5
TGCGCCAGCAGCGCCGGCGTGAACACTGAAGCTTTCTTT	CASSAGVNTEAFF	13	.	TRBV10-1	.	TRBJ1-1
TGTGCCAGCAGTGAATTGAGGGTTCCCTATGGCTACACCTTC	CASSELRVPYGYTF	14	.	TRBV7-8	few	TRBJ1-2
TGTGCCAGCAGTGAATACAGGGACACCGGGGAGCTGTTTTTT	CASSEYRDTGELFF	14	.	TRBV25-1	medium-sized	TRBJ2-2
TGTGCCAGCTCCGGGACAGCTCATTCCAATCAGCCCCAGCATTTT	CASSGTAHSNQPQHF	15	TRBD1	TRBV19	.	TRBJ1-5
TGTGCCAGCAACCGGGAGGCAGAGCAGTACTTC	CASNREAEQYF	11	TRBD2	TRBV6-1	.	TRBJ2-7